Described below is a single T cell receptor beta chain sequence and its context. Its antigen is as yet unknown. The CDR3 end lies 3 residues beyond the end of the read and is filled in from the germline J gene. The CDR3 is made up of 16 amino acids. Germline lookup yields CDR1 DFQATT and CDR2 SNEGSKA (reference sequence). V lost 1 base to trimming and J lost 3 bases; unmatched junction nucleotides: 6. The data were taken from a study of Tregs in tolerant kidney transplant recipients. Study outcomes and limitations: Findings come from small patient numbers and require larger validation.

Repertoires were generated with immunoSEQ multiplex PCR, while TCRdb's copy carries only in-frame clones and drops some. In all, the sample yields 45,000 to 55,000 clones. Unstimulated Tregs (CD4+CD25+CD127-) and CD4+CD25- non-Tregs were sorted from PBMCs. The sample was CD4+ T cells from blood, taken before the transplant. V and J are TRBV20-1 and TRBJ2-1; 10 bases agree with TRBD2. This receptor was identified in a human donor who received a combined kidney and bone marrow transplant. CDR3 protein: CSARAPLAGSYNEQFF. The CDR3 bases that were read are TGCAGTGCTAGAGCGCCACTAGCGGGGAGCTACAATGAG.